This paragraph covers one T cell receptor beta chain sequence. Its antigen is not identified. This specimen comes from a study of PD-1 blockade in classical Hodgkin lymphoma. Data came from immunoSEQ multiplex PCR; TCRdb stores just in-frame clones and leaves some out. The table includes 45,000 to 55,000 clones, approximately 73% detected once. Study-level findings and limits: Newly diagnosed patients reportedly had lower baseline TCR diversity than healthy donors.

All patients experienced relapse after autologous stem cell transplantation, and brentuximab vedotin exposure was variable. Between the trimmed V and J ends, which lost 5 bases and 4 bases, there was a span of 15 bases. CDR3 length: 14 residues. Germline values: CDR1 SGHNT, CDR2 YYREEE (reference sequence). The material was peripheral blood mononuclear cells (PBMCs), obtained before the second cycle of nivolumab. This chain uses TRBV5-4 with TRBJ1-2; D is undetermined. This sequence was found in a human donor with classical Hodgkin lymphoma. The CDR3 spells CASRMSGKTYGYTF. The CDR3 region has the DNA TGTGCCAGCAGAATGTCAGGAAAGACCTATGGCTACACCTTC.